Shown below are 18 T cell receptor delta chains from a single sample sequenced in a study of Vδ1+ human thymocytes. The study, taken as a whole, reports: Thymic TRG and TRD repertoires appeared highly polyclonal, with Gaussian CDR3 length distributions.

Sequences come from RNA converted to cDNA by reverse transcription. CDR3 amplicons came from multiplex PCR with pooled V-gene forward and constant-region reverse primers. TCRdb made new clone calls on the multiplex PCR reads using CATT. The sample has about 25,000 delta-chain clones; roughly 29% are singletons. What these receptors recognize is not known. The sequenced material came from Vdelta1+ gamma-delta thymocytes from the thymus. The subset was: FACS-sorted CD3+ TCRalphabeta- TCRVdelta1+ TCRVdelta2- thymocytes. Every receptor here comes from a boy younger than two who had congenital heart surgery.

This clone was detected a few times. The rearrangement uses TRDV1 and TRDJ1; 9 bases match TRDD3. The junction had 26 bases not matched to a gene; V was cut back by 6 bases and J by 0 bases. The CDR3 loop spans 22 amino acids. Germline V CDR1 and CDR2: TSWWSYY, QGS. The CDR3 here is CALGYFRRTGGPALGNTDKLIF. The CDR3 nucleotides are TGTGCTCTTGGATATTTCCGACGGACTGGGGGACCGGCTCTGGGGAACACCGATAAACTCATCTTT.

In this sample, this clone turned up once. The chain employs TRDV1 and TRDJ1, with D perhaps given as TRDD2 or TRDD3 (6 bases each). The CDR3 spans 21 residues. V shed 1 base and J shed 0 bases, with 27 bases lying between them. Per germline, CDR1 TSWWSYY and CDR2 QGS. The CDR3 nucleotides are TGTGCTCTTGGGGAACCCGGCCTTCCCCGTCCTGGGGATCAGTACACCGATAAACTCATCTTT. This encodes CALGEPGLPRPGDQYTDKLIF.

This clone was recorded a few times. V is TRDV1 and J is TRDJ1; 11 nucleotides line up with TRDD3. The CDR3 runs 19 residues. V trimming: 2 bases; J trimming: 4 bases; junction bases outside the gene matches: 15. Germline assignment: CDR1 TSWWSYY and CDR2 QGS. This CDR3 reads CALGEFNRDWGIYDDKLIF. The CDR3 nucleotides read TGTGCTCTTGGGGAATTCAACCGTGACTGGGGGATATATGACGATAAACTCATCTTT.

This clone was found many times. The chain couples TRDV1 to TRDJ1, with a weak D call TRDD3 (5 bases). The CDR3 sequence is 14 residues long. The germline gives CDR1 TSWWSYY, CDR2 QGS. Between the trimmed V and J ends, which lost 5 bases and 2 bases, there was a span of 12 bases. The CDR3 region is CALGTRGGTDKLIF. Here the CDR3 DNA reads TGTGCTCTTGGGACAAGGGGGGGGACCGATAAACTCATCTTT.

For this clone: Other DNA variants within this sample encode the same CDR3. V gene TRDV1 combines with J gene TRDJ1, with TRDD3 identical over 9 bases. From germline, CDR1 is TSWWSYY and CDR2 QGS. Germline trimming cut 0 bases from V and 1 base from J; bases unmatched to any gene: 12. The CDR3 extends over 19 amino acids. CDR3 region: CALGELGDTQWKCTDKLIF. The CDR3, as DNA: TGTGCTCTTGGGGAACTGGGGGATACCCAATGGAAGTGCACCGATAAACTCATCTTT.

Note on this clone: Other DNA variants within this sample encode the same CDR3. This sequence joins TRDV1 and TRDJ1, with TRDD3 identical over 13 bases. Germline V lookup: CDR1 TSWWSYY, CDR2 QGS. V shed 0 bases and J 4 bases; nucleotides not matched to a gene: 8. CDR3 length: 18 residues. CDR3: CALGELVGYWGIRDKLIF. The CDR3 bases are TGTGCTCTTGGGGAACTCGTTGGGTACTGGGGGATACGCGATAAACTCATCTTT.

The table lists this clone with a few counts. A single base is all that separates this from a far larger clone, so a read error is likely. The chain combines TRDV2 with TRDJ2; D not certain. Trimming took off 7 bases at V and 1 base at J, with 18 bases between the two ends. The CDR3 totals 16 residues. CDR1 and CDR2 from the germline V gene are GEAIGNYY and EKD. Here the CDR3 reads CAWVLAYELLTAQLFF. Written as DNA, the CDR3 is TGTGCCTGGGTTCTCGCCTATGAACTTTTGACAGCACAACTCTTCTTT.

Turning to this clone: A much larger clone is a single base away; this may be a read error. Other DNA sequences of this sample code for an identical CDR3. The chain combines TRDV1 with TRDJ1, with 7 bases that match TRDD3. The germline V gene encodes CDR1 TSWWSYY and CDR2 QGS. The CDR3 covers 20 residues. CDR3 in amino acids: CALGDFQSLGATGYTDKLIF. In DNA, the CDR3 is TGCGCTCTTGGGGACTTCCAAAGTCTGGGGGCCACGGGGTACACCGATAAACTCATCTTT.

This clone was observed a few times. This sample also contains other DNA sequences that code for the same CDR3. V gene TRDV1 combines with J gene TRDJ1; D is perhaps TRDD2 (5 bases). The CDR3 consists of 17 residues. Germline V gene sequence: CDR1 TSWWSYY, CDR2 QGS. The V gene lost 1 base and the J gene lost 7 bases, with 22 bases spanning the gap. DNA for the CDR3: TGTGCTCTTGGGGAACCCTCCTATGCCGACACTTCTACTAAACTCATCTTT. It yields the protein CALGEPSYADTSTKLIF.

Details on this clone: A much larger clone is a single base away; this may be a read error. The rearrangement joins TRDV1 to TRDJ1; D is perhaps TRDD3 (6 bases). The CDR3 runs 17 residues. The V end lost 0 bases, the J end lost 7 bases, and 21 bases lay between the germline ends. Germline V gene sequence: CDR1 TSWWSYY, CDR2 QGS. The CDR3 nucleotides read TGTGCTCTTGGGGAACTGGGGTGGGGGGCCACTCCGTCTAAACTCATCTTT. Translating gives CALGELGWGATPSKLIF.

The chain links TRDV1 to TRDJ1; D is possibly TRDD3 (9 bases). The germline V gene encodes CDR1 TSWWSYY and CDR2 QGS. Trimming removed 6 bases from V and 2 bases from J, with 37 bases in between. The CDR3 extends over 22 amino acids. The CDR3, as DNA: TGTGCTCTTGGCTACCGGACCAGAAGAAGCCTTCCTAATCTGGGGGATACCGATAAACTCATCTTT. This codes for CALGYRTRRSLPNLGDTDKLIF.

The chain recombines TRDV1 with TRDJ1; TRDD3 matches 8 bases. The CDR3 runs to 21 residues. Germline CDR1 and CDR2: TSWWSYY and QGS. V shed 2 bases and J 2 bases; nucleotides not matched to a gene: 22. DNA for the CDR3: TGTGCTCTTGGGGAATCCCGTTGGGGGATGCTGGGGGGTACATCAACCGATAAACTCATCTTT. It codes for CALGESRWGMLGGTSTDKLIF.

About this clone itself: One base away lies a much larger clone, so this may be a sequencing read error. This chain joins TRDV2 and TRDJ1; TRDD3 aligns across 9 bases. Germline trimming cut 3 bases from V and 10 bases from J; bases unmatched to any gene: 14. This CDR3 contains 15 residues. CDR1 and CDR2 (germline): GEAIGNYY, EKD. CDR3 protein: CACDSSWWGIGLLIF. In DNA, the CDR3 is TGTGCCTGTGACTCTTCCTGGTGGGGGATAGGACTACTCATCTTT.

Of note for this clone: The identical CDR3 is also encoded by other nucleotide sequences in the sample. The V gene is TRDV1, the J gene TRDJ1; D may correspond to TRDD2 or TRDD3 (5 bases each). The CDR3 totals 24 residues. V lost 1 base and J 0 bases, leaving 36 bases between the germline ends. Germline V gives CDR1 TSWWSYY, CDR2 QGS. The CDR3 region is CALGERASWVLRIKGTSYTDKLIF. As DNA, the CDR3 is TGTGCTCTTGGGGAACGAGCGTCTTGGGTCCTAAGAATTAAGGGGACCAGCTACACCGATAAACTCATCTTT.

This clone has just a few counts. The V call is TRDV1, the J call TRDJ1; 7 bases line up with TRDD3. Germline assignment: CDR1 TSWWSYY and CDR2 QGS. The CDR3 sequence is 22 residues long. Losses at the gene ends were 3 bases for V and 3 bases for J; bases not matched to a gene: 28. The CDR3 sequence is CALGDLPGPQGRGGIIADKLIF. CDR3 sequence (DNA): TGTGCTCTTGGGGATCTCCCGGGCCCCCAGGGGCGAGGGGGGATTATCGCCGATAAACTCATCTTT.

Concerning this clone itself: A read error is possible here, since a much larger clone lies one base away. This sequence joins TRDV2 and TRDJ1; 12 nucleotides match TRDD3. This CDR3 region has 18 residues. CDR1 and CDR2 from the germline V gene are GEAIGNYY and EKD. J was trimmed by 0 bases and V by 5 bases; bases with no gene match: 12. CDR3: CACAGVLGDTPYTDKLIF. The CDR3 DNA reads TGTGCCTGTGCTGGCGTACTGGGGGATACCCCCTACACCGATAAACTCATCTTT.

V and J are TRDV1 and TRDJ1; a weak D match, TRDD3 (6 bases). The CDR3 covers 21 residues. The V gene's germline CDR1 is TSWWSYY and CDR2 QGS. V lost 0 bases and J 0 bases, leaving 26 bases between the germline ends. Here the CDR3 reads CALGELGPRKGGYPNTDKLIF. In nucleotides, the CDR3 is TGTGCTCTTGGGGAACTGGGCCCTCGTAAGGGTGGATACCCGAACACCGATAAACTCATCTTT.

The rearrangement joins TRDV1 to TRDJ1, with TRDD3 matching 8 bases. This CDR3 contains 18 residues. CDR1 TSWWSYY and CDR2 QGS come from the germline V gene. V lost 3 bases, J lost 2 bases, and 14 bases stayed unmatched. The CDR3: CALGEPPLVLGGTDKLIF. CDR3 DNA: TGTGCTCTTGGGGAGCCCCCATTAGTACTGGGGGGGACCGATAAACTCATCTTT.